These T cell receptor beta chains were read from a single sample in a study of T cell repertoires in cytomegalovirus infection. Via MiXCR, TCRdb re-called the reads, giving one row per CDR3 protein. The table shows 140,000 to 150,000 distinct CDR3 sequences, with more than 25% occurring only once. No antigen has been identified for these receptors. The input for sequencing was CD8+ T cells from cultured PBMCs, taken from culture after CMV antigen stimulation. All receptors come from a human donor in good health (CMV status not recorded). Some clones in this sample may be carry-over from other donors' samples. CDR3s include the opening cysteine and the closing phenylalanine or tryptophan. The order of the fields is V gene, CDR3 length, J gene, clone size, D gene, CDR3 protein, CDR3 DNA. A D gene is named only where the DNA matches it firmly. Clone size, where shown, is once, few, many, or a class for clones that have expanded.

TRBV6-4	14	TRBJ1-2	few	TRBD1	CASSDGQGYPGYTF	TGTGCCAGCAGTGACGGACAGGGCTATCCTGGCTACACCTTC
TRBV4-2	14	TRBJ1-1	few	TRBD1	CASSQEGQRTEAFF	TGTGCCAGCAGCCAGGAGGGACAGAGAACTGAAGCTTTCTTT
TRBV7-2	16	TRBJ1-2	-	-	CASSLGGGDLVYGYTF	TGTGCCAGCAGCTTAGGTGGTGGGGATTTGGTTTATGGCTACACCTTC
TRBV7-2	13	TRBJ2-5	-	-	CASSLGGGGAQYF	TGTGCCAGCAGCTTAGGCGGGGGCGGGGCCCAGTACTTC
TRBV6-2/TRBV6-3	14	TRBJ1-6	few	TRBD1	CASSAHRGNSPLHF	TGTGCCAGCAGCGCACACAGGGGTAATTCACCCCTCCACTTT
TRBV4-1	15	TRBJ2-7	-	TRBD1	CASSEAEGQGAEQYF	TGCGCCAGCAGCGAAGCCGAGGGACAGGGGGCCGAGCAGTACTTC
TRBV12-5	14	TRBJ2-5	few	-	CASALGGGRETQYF	TGTGCTAGTGCCCTGGGGGGGGGGCGCGAGACCCAGTACTTC
TRBV27	12	TRBJ2-2	-	TRBD2	CASREVAGELFF	TGTGCCAGCCGGGAGGTAGCCGGGGAGCTGTTTTTT
TRBV4-1	14	TRBJ1-2	-	-	CASSQEGTAFVSTF	TGCGCCAGCAGCCAAGAAGGGACCGCCTTTGTATCCACCTTC
TRBV27	13	TRBJ2-2	many	-	CASSFWNTGELFF	TGTGCCAGCAGTTTTTGGAACACCGGGGAGCTGTTTTTT
TRBV12-3/TRBV12-4	16	TRBJ1-3	many	TRBD1	CASTNPGTGNGNTIYF	TGTGCCAGCACTAACCCCGGGACAGGGAACGGAAACACCATATATTTT
TRBV15	15	TRBJ2-5	many	-	CATSRDLRGIGTQYF	TGTGCCACCAGCAGAGATTTGCGGGGTATAGGGACCCAGTACTTC
TRBV2	14	TRBJ2-5	once	TRBD2	CASRGGGTQETQYF	TGTGCCAGCAGGGGCGGGGGTACACAAGAGACCCAGTACTTC
TRBV7-2	17	TRBJ1-1	many	-	CASSSVKGPDWETEAFF	TGTGCCAGCAGCTCCGTTAAGGGACCCGATTGGGAGACTGAAGCTTTCTTT
TRBV27	16	TRBJ1-3	-	-	CASSPSPRASGNTIYF	TGTGCCAGCAGTCCATCCCCAAGGGCCTCTGGAAACACCATATATTTT
TRBV20-1	15	TRBJ1-5	-	-	CSARARGSAGQPQHF	TGCAGTGCTAGAGCACGTGGATCGGCCGGCCAGCCCCAGCATTTT
TRBV12-3/TRBV12-4	13	TRBJ2-1	few	-	CASSGGVLNEQFF	TGTGCCAGCAGCGGGGGAGTATTGAATGAGCAGTTCTTC